The clone carrying this T cell receptor (beta chain) was picked up one time. Germline CDR1 is SGHDN and CDR2 is FVKESK. This CDR3 is 14 amino acids long. V was cut by 4 bases and J by 5 bases, with 9 bases left in between. The data were obtained in a study of shared T cell receptors in the human thymus. Here immunoSEQ multiplex PCR was the method, and the copy in TCRdb shows in-frame clones only, minus some. Seen here are about 380,000 clones, approximately 95% observed once, and the top ten hold approximately 0.02%. The chain uses TRBV14 and TRBJ2-6; a weak D match, TRBD1 (6 bases). The sequence was collected from a human donor. The sample consisted of thymocytes. CDR3 residues: CASSPRGRANVLTF. In nucleotides, the CDR3 is TGTGCCAGCAGCCCCAGGGGCCGGGCCAACGTCCTGACTTTC.